This passage covers 18 T cell receptor beta chains from one sample sequenced in a study of blood T cell repertoires in COVID-19. Measured with immunoSEQ multiplex PCR; TCRdb has only the in-frame clones, and not every one. The table includes a few hundred thousand clones, around four fifths detected once. Sequenced sample: peripheral blood. These receptors originate from a man aged 60 to 69 who had recovered from COVID-19.

This clone was observed a handful of times. The V gene is TRBV19, the J gene TRBJ1-4, with a possible D match to TRBD1 (5 bases). V lost 7 bases, J lost 5 bases, and 14 bases lay in between. The CDR3 loop spans 14 amino acids. From germline, CDR1 is LNHDA and CDR2 SQIVND (reference sequence). This CDR3 is CASTWGGLNEKLFF. The CDR3 nucleotides are TGTGCCAGTACCTGGGGGGGGTTGAATGAAAAACTGTTTTTT.

V gene TRBV29-1 combines with J gene TRBJ2-3; D is perhaps TRBD1 (7 bases). Germline V gene data show CDR1 as SQVTM and CDR2 as ANQGSEA. Trimming cost V 7 bases and J 4 bases, with 12 bases left between them. The CDR3 spans 12 residues. The CDR3 region has the DNA TGCAGCGCCGACAGGGAGGCAGATACGCAGTATTTT. Translating gives CSADREADTQYF.

The chain has TRBV18 and TRBJ2-3; 9 bases line up with TRBD2. This CDR3 region has 16 residues. The V gene's germline CDR1 is KGHSH and CDR2 LQKENI. Trimming took 0 bases from V and 5 from J; bases not matched to a gene: 6. The CDR3 coding sequence is TGTGCCAGCTCACCACCGGGCCTAGCGGGGAGAGATACGCAGTATTTT. It codes for CASSPPGLAGRDTQYF.

This chain uses TRBV5-4 with TRBJ2-1, with 12 positions matching TRBD1. Germline loops: CDR1 SGHNT, CDR2 YYREEE (reference sequence). The CDR3 contains 16 residues. V was pared by 0 bases and J by 9 bases, with 7 bases of the junction left unmatched. The CDR3 DNA is TGTGCCAGCAGCTTGGGGGTGGGACAGGGGGCTGGTGAGCAGTTCTTC. This sequence encodes CASSLGVGQGAGEQFF.

V and J are TRBV12-3 or TRBV12-4 and TRBJ1-2; no reliable D call. This CDR3 is built from 12 residues. V gave up 7 bases and J gave up 7 bases, with 13 bases separating them. This CDR3 reads CASTSSSGGYTF. The CDR3, as DNA: TGTGCCAGCACCTCCTCCAGTGGTGGCTACACCTTC.

The chain joins TRBV18 to TRBJ2-1, with TRBD2 matching over 10 bases. The CDR3 consists of 15 residues. The germline V gene encodes CDR1 KGHSH and CDR2 LQKENI. J lost 4 bases, V lost 8 bases, and 8 bases had no gene match. CDR3 DNA sequence: TGTGCCAGCCAGACCGGGACTAGCGCTTACAATGAGCAGTTCTTC. It translates to CASQTGTSAYNEQFF.

The table lists this clone with a few counts. V gene TRBV5-1 combines with J gene TRBJ2-1; D gene uncertain. The CDR3 contains 15 residues. Germline loops: CDR1 SGHRS, CDR2 YFSETQ. Between the trimmed V and J ends, which lost 0 bases and 8 bases, there was a span of 15 bases. The CDR3 DNA sequence: TGCGCCAGCAGCTTGGGACGCGGCCCCGGCCATGAGCAGTTCTTC. The encoded protein is CASSLGRGPGHEQFF. The full variable domain, in which reference TRBV5-1 and TRBJ2-1 provide the parts outside the CDR3, is KAGVTQTPRYLIKTRGQQVTLSCSPISGHRSVSWYQQTPGQGLQFLFEYFSETQRNKGNFPGRFSGRQFSNSRSEMNVSTLELGDSALYLCASSLGRGPGHEQFFGPGTRLTVL.

V gene TRBV24-1 combines with J gene TRBJ2-7, with a possible D match to TRBD1 (6 bases). Germline V gives CDR1 KGHDR, CDR2 SFDVKD. The CDR3 has 14 residues. The germline V and J ends were trimmed by 2 bases and 2 bases, with 9 bases remaining between them. The CDR3 DNA reads TGTGCCACCAGTGATTCGACAGGCCCCTACGAGCAGTACTTC. Amino acid sequence: CATSDSTGPYEQYF.

The CDR3 reads CASRDRGRDEQFF. The CDR3 DNA follows: TGTGCCAGTAGGGACAGGGGCAGGGATGAGCAGTTCTTC. The rearrangement links TRBV19 to TRBJ2-1; 9 bases agree with TRBD1. Germline V lookup: CDR1 LNHDA, CDR2 SQIVND (reference sequence). The V segment lost 6 bases and the J segment 8 bases; nucleotides outside the gene matches: 5. This CDR3 spans 13 amino acids. Using reference TRBV19 and TRBJ2-1 for the parts outside the CDR3, the full variable domain is DGGITQSPKYLFRKEGQNVTLSCEQNLNHDAMYWYRQDPGQGLRLIYYSQIVNDFQKGDIAEGYSVSREKKESFPLTVTSAQKNPTAFYLCASRDRGRDEQFFGPGTRLTVL.

This clone was seen only a few times. V and J are TRBV7-3 and TRBJ1-2; D ambiguous. This CDR3 is built from 13 residues. Trimming stripped 6 bases from V and 5 bases from J, with 13 bases between. CDR1 is SGHTA, CDR2 FQGTGA, per germline. The CDR3 loop is CASSPDSGYGYTF. For the CDR3, the DNA is TGTGCCAGCAGTCCGGACTCGGGGTATGGCTACACCTTC.

V usage is TRBV5-1 and J usage is TRBJ2-1; 10 bases match TRBD2. With 3 bases clipped from V and 5 bases from J, the junction kept 8 bases outside the gene matches. CDR1 and CDR2 (germline): SGHRS, YFSETQ. There are 16 residues in the CDR3. In DNA form, the CDR3 reads TGCGCCAGCAGCTCTAGACTAGCGGGTAACAACAATGAGCAGTTCTTC. The encoded protein is CASSSRLAGNNNEQFF. The full variable domain, its missing parts supplied by reference TRBV5-1 and TRBJ2-1, is KAGVTQTPRYLIKTRGQQVTLSCSPISGHRSVSWYQQTPGQGLQFLFEYFSETQRNKGNFPGRFSGRQFSNSRSEMNVSTLELGDSALYLCASSSRLAGNNNEQFFGPGTRLTVL.

The chain joins TRBV12-3 or TRBV12-4 to TRBJ1-1; no definite D call. V was clipped by 9 bases and J by 1 base, with 12 bases between them. The CDR3 sequence is 13 residues long. CDR3 amino acids: CASTLDKNTEAFF. The CDR3 DNA reads as TGTGCCAGTACCCTCGACAAGAACACTGAAGCTTTCTTT.

This chain uses TRBV29-1 with TRBJ2-1; TRBD1 agrees at 9 bases. The length of the CDR3 is 15 residues. The J segment lost 6 bases and the V segment lost 3 bases, leaving 9 bases of the junction unmatched. Germline lookup yields CDR1 SQVTM and CDR2 ANQGSEA. The chain's CDR3 is CSVDQTGGIPNEQFF. DNA of the CDR3: TGCAGCGTTGACCAGACAGGGGGGATCCCCAATGAGCAGTTCTTC.

The chain couples TRBV7-2 to TRBJ1-6; 9 bases agree with TRBD1. This CDR3 has 15 amino acids. Germline V gene lookup returns CDR1 SGHTA and CDR2 FQGNSA. Trimming at V came to 5 bases and at J to 7 bases, leaving 6 bases not matched to a gene. The CDR3 coding sequence is TGTGCCAGCAGCCCCGGACAGGGGAGCAATTCACCCCTCCACTTT. This sequence encodes CASSPGQGSNSPLHF.

The gene calls are TRBV9 and TRBJ2-2; TRBD2 agrees at 10 bases. The CDR3 runs to 14 residues. The V segment lost 0 bases and the J segment 8 bases; nucleotides outside the gene matches: 1. Germline V gene sequence: CDR1 SGDLS, CDR2 YYNGEE. CDR3 amino acids: CASSVVLAGGELFF. In nucleotides, the CDR3 is TGTGCCAGCAGCGTAGTACTAGCGGGAGGGGAGCTGTTTTTT.

The genes are TRBV6-5 and TRBJ2-3; D gene ambiguous. The V and J ends lost 7 bases and 5 bases respectively, with 10 bases between them. Germline V gene data show CDR1 as MNHEY and CDR2 as SVGAGI. The length of the CDR3 is 12 residues. The DNA for the CDR3 is TGTGCCAGCACCCGTGGGCGAGATACGCAGTATTTT. Translating gives CASTRGRDTQYF.

This chain's CDR3 is CASSARGYEQYF. The CDR3 coding sequence is TGTGCCAGCAGTGCACGGGGCTACGAGCAGTACTTC. The J gene is TRBJ2-7, the V gene TRBV2; D possibly corresponds to TRBD2 (5 bases). Trimming took off 4 bases at V and 3 bases at J, with 7 bases between the two ends. The CDR3 spans 12 residues. In germline, CDR1 is SNHLY, CDR2 FYNNEI.

The V gene is TRBV7-9, the J gene TRBJ1-1; D is unresolved. Germline-derived CDR1 and CDR2 are SEHNR and FQNEAQ (reference sequence). The CDR3 consists of 17 residues. The V and J ends lost 1 base and 0 bases respectively, with 15 bases between them. The chain's CDR3 is CASSLVPPAGMNTEAFF. DNA of the CDR3: TGTGCCAGCAGCTTAGTACCCCCGGCAGGTATGAACACTGAAGCTTTCTTT.